These 17 T cell receptor beta chains were all obtained from the same sample, sequenced in a study of cytomegalovirus exposure and HLA in healthy donors. 13 Jbeta primers and 60 Vbeta primers were used for the PCR. The protocol was immunoSEQ multiplex PCR, while the TCRdb copy is restricted to in-frame clones and leaves out a portion. The table includes around 260,000 clones, about 80% detected once. The specimen was PBMCs. The receptors were sampled from a girl aged 2-10 years in good health and CMV-seronegative.

The chain employs TRBV18 and TRBJ2-7; possibly TRBD2 for D (6 bases). The V and J ends lost 4 bases and 2 bases respectively, with 9 bases between them. The CDR3 has 13 residues. Germline V gives CDR1 KGHSH, CDR2 LQKENI. The CDR3 nucleotides are TGTGCCAGCTCACAGGGGAGGACCTACGAGCAGTACTTC. Its protein is CASSQGRTYEQYF.

The rearrangement uses TRBV7-3 and TRBJ2-2; TRBD2 matches at 7 bases. Per the germline V gene, CDR1 is SGHTA and CDR2 is FQGTGA. With V trimmed by 5 bases and J by 3 bases, 3 bases remained unmatched. The CDR3 loop spans 14 amino acids. The CDR3 loop is CASSRTRDTGELFF. Written as DNA, the CDR3 is TGTGCCAGCAGCCGGACTAGAGACACCGGGGAGCTGTTTTTT.

The chain combines TRBV19 with TRBJ1-5, with TRBD1 as a possible D gene (6 bases). The CDR3 consists of 15 residues. The V gene lost 3 bases and the J gene lost 4 bases, with 13 bases spanning the gap. Germline lookup yields CDR1 LNHDA and CDR2 SQIVND (reference sequence). The CDR3 is CASSMRTATNQPQHF. The CDR3 DNA sequence: TGTGCCAGTAGTATGCGGACAGCAACTAATCAGCCCCAGCATTTT.

The chain uses TRBV6-5 and TRBJ2-7; TRBD1 aligns across 9 bases. With V trimmed by 2 bases and J by 3 bases, 8 bases remained unmatched. The CDR3 is made up of 16 amino acids. Per the germline V gene, CDR1 is MNHEY and CDR2 is SVGAGI. The CDR3 DNA follows: TGTGCCAGCAGTTACCGCTCCGGGACAGGGAACTACGAGCAGTACTTC. This gives the protein CASSYRSGTGNYEQYF.

This clone has a single count. The chain employs TRBV10-3 and TRBJ2-2; 11 nucleotides agree with TRBD2. Per germline, CDR1 ENHRY and CDR2 SYGVKD. The length of the CDR3 is 15 residues. V trimming: 10 bases; J trimming: 0 bases; junction bases outside the gene matches: 4. CDR3: CATGTSGPNTGELFF. The CDR3 coding sequence is TGTGCCACCGGGACTAGCGGACCGAACACCGGGGAGCTGTTTTTT.

The chain employs TRBV4-2 and TRBJ2-1; D might be TRBD2 (5 bases). The CDR3 runs to 15 residues. Per the germline V gene, CDR1 is LGHNA and CDR2 is YNFKEQ. Trimming left V 1 base short and J 4 bases short, with 11 bases between. The CDR3 DNA follows: TGTGCCAGCAGCCAAGCACTAGGGTCTTACAATGAGCAGTTCTTC. Translation gives CASSQALGSYNEQFF.

The V gene is TRBV29-1, the J gene TRBJ2-1; 11 bases are shared with TRBD1. J lost 2 bases, V lost 4 bases, and 7 bases had no gene match. Germline CDR1 and CDR2: SQVTM and ANQGSEA. There are 16 residues in the CDR3. This CDR3 is CSVVIPGQGAYNEQFF. CDR3 bases: TGCAGCGTTGTCATCCCGGGACAGGGGGCCTACAATGAGCAGTTCTTC.

V gene TRBV18 combines with J gene TRBJ2-2; TRBD1 might be the D (6 bases). The V end lost 4 bases, the J end lost 6 bases, and 12 bases lay between the germline ends. Germline lookup yields CDR1 KGHSH and CDR2 LQKENI. The CDR3 is made up of 14 amino acids. Here the CDR3 reads CASSRDNFAGELFF. The CDR3, as DNA: TGTGCCAGCTCACGGGACAATTTTGCCGGGGAGCTGTTTTTT.

V is TRBV7-8 and J is TRBJ2-3, with D maybe TRBD1 (5 bases). Trimming left V 1 base short and J 4 bases short, with 12 bases between. Germline lookup yields CDR1 SGHVS and CDR2 FQNEAQ. CDR3 length equals 15 residues. The CDR3 DNA follows: TGTGCCAGCAGCTTAGTGGGCAGGGTCCCAGATACGCAGTATTTT. Translated, it gives CASSLVGRVPDTQYF. Looking up the rest from reference TRBV7-8 and TRBJ2-3 gives the full variable domain: GAGVSQSPRYKVAKRGQDVALRCDPISGHVSLFWYQQALGQGPEFLTYFQNEAQLDKSGLPSDRFFAERPEGSVSTLKIQRTQQEDSAVYLCASSLVGRVPDTQYFGPGTRLTVL.

This clone appeared a single time. The chain links TRBV2 to TRBJ2-3; 15 positions match TRBD2. Trimming took 5 bases from V and 2 from J; bases not matched to a gene: 5. The CDR3 spans 17 residues. CDR1 SNHLY and CDR2 FYNNEI come from the germline V gene. CDR3 protein: CASSRTSGGGTTDTQYF. The CDR3 nucleotides are TGTGCCAGCAGTCGGACTAGCGGGGGGGGGACCACAGATACGCAGTATTTT.

The V and J genes are TRBV6-1 and TRBJ2-3, with 11 positions matching TRBD2. The CDR3 extends over 15 amino acids. Germline V gene sequence: CDR1 MNHNS, CDR2 SASEGT. V shed 9 bases, J shed 7 bases, and the junction held 12 bases outside the gene matches. The CDR3 DNA is TGTGCCAGGTCATATAGCGGGGGGGCAGCAAATACGCAGTATTTT. Protein: CARSYSGGAANTQYF.

This chain uses TRBV18 with TRBJ1-6; tentatively, D is TRBD1 (6 bases). Trimming shortened V by 4 bases and J by 0 bases, and 10 bases separated the two germline ends. The CDR3 extends over 16 amino acids. Germline V gene lookup returns CDR1 KGHSH and CDR2 LQKENI. CDR3 sequence reads: CASSLTGHSYNSPLHF. The CDR3 nucleotides are TGTGCCAGCTCACTTACAGGGCACTCCTATAATTCACCCCTCCACTTT.

The sample holds a few counts of this clone. The chain combines TRBV30 with TRBJ1-6; no definite D call. Trimming stripped 2 bases from V and 10 bases from J, with 12 bases between. This CDR3 is built from 13 residues. Germline CDR1 and CDR2: GTSNPN and SVGIG (reference sequence). CDR3 sequence (DNA): TGTGCCTGGAGTTCGGGGTTCGGGTCACCCCTCCACTTT. Its protein product is CAWSSGFGSPLHF.

This chain links TRBV28 with TRBJ1-5; 9 bases fit TRBD1. Germline V gene sequence: CDR1 MDHEN, CDR2 SYDVKM. V was clipped by 5 bases and J by 4 bases; unmatched bases: 6. The CDR3 is made up of 15 amino acids. The CDR3 reads CASSPEGQGNQPQHF. CDR3 nucleotide sequence: TGTGCCAGCAGTCCGGAGGGACAGGGAAATCAGCCCCAGCATTTT.

The V and J genes are TRBV27 and TRBJ2-1, with 9 nucleotides matching TRBD2. V shed 5 bases and J 12 bases; nucleotides not matched to a gene: 8. The CDR3 covers 13 residues. Germline lookup yields CDR1 MNHEY and CDR2 SMNVEV (reference sequence). For the CDR3, the DNA is TGTGCCAGCAGTCCAAAGGGACTAGCATTGCAGTTCTTC. It yields the protein CASSPKGLALQFF.

This clone was counted only a few times. This chain links TRBV28 with TRBJ1-2; no definite D call. This CDR3 spans 15 amino acids. Trimming pared 4 bases from V and 4 bases from J, leaving 16 bases between. Germline V CDR1 and CDR2: MDHEN, SYDVKM. CDR3 in DNA: TGTGCCAGCAGTTATCAGATATACGCTTTCTATGGCTACACCTTC. This gives the protein CASSYQIYAFYGYTF.

The chain employs TRBV28 and TRBJ2-5, with D maybe TRBD2 (5 bases). Between the trimmed V and J ends, which lost 3 bases and 5 bases, there was a span of 10 bases. The CDR3 length is 13 residues. CDR1 MDHEN and CDR2 SYDVKM come from the germline V gene. CDR3 sequence (DNA): TGTGCCAGCAGTTTTAGACTATGGGAGACCCAGTACTTC. It yields the protein CASSFRLWETQYF.